These T cell receptor beta chains were read from a single sample in a study of shared clonotypes between healthy human individuals. Only in-frame clones appear in the TCRdb table, and some are missing; sequencing was by immunoSEQ multiplex PCR. The profile shows roughly 1,800,000 clones, approximately 95% of them singletons. Material: naive CD8+ T cells sorted from blood. The receptors derive from a man in his late teens or twenties in good health. CDR3s include the opening cysteine and the closing phenylalanine or tryptophan. The D gene is left open where the match is weak. Size is omitted from some rows. Given values are once, few, many or a class for expanded clones.

d_gene	v_gene	j_gene	abundance	CDR3nt	CDR3aa
-	TRBV29-1	TRBJ2-7	-	TGCAGCGCCCTACTAGGAGATACCCACGAGCAGTACTTC	CSALLGDTHEQYF
TRBD2	TRBV7-8	TRBJ2-7	-	TGTGCCAGCAGCTTCGGACCGGGACTAGCGGGAGGGCCCGGTCTCTACGAGCAGTACTTC	CASSFGPGLAGGPGLYEQYF
-	TRBV9	TRBJ1-1	-	TGTGCCAGTAGCGGGACGGAGGTTGAAGCTTTCTTT	CASSGTEVEAFF
-	TRBV27	TRBJ2-2	-	TGTGCCAGCAGTCCAACAACAGGATACACCGGGGAGCTGTTTTTT	CASSPTTGYTGELFF
TRBD1	TRBV7-9	TRBJ2-7	-	TGTGCCAGCAGCTTAGAATTGGGACAGAGGTGGGACGAGCAGTACTTC	CASSLELGQRWDEQYF
TRBD2	TRBV13	TRBJ2-7	-	TGTGCCAGCTCCGAGACTAGCGGGGCAGCCGAGCAGTACTTC	CASSETSGAAEQYF
TRBD2	TRBV4-3	TRBJ2-5	-	TGCGCCAGCAGCCAAGATGAGTCTAGCGGGCCACAAGAGACCCAGTACTTC	CASSQDESSGPQETQYF
TRBD1	TRBV19	TRBJ1-5	-	TGTGCCAGTAGTCCGACAGGGTATGCGCGCAATCAGCCCCAGCATTTT	CASSPTGYARNQPQHF
TRBD1	TRBV2	TRBJ1-4	-	TGTGCCAGTGTTTACGCCCCAAAACAGGGGGCAGATGAAAAACTGTTTTTT	CASVYAPKQGADEKLFF
-	TRBV27	TRBJ1-5	-	TGTGCCAGCAGTCCCCTGGGTCAGCCCCAGCATTTT	CASSPLGQPQHF
TRBD1	TRBV7-9	TRBJ2-3	-	TGTGCCAGCAGTTTATTACCGTTCGGGACAGGACTGGCCGATACGCAGTATTTT	CASSLLPFGTGLADTQYF
TRBD2	TRBV6-5	TRBJ2-7	-	TGTGCCAGCAGCCCACTAGCGGGAGTCTACGAGCAGTACTTC	CASSPLAGVYEQYF
TRBD2	TRBV6-5	TRBJ2-1	-	TGTGCCAGCAGTACCCGACTAGCGGCATACAATGAGCAGTTCTTC	CASSTRLAAYNEQFF
-	TRBV7-8	TRBJ2-7	once	TGTGCCAGCAGCTTTTTTGATGGCTCCTACGAGCAGTACTTC	CASSFFDGSYEQYF
-	TRBV30	TRBJ1-3	-	TGTGCCTGGAGCGATGGAAACACCATATATTTT	CAWSDGNTIYF
-	TRBV6-1	TRBJ2-7	-	TGTGCCAGCAGTGAACGCGGATCCGAGCAGTACTTC	CASSERGSEQYF
-	TRBV9	TRBJ2-2	-	TGTGCCAGCAGCGTTGGCGGGGAGCTGTTTTTT	CASSVGGELFF
TRBD1	TRBV5-1	TRBJ1-1	-	TGCGCCAGCAGCTTGGGCTCTGGCAGGGGGGACACTGAAGCTTTCTTT	CASSLGSGRGDTEAFF
TRBD1	TRBV19	TRBJ1-5	-	TGTGCCTCAACCCCCACAGGGGAGGGTAATCAGCCCCAGCATTTT	CASTPTGEGNQPQHF
-	TRBV10-3	TRBJ2-7	-	TGTGCCATCAGTGACGGGCCGGGTTACGAGCAGTACTTC	CAISDGPGYEQYF
-	TRBV6-6	TRBJ2-4	-	TGTGCCAGCGGGGCAAACATTCAGTACTTC	CASGANIQYF
-	TRBV6-1	TRBJ2-4	-	TGTGCCAGCAGTGAAGTAAATTGGGTAGCCAAAAACATTCAGTACTTC	CASSEVNWVAKNIQYF
-	TRBV4-1	TRBJ2-1	-	TGCGCCAGCAGCCAAGGTCAGGGTACTGAGCAGTTCTTC	CASSQGQGTEQFF
-	TRBV27	TRBJ1-3	-	TGTGCCAGTCGGGCAGACTTGCACTCTGGAAACACCATATATTTT	CASRADLHSGNTIYF
-	TRBV2	TRBJ1-3	-	TGTGCCAGCAGTGACAGATCTGGAAACACCATATATTTT	CASSDRSGNTIYF
TRBD1	TRBV6-5	TRBJ1-2	-	TGTGCCAGCAGTTCCACAGGGGAGTTCTATGGCTACACCTTC	CASSSTGEFYGYTF
TRBD2	TRBV4-2	TRBJ2-3	-	TGTGCCAGCAGCCAACTAGCGGGGGGCAGCACAGATACGCAGTATTTT	CASSQLAGGSTDTQYF
-	TRBV30	TRBJ2-7	-	TGTGCCTGGAGTGGGAGGGGGTCCTACGAGCAGTACTTC	CAWSGRGSYEQYF
-	TRBV28	TRBJ1-5	-	TGTGCCAGCAGTGCCCGGACGGGGTATAGCAATCAGCCCCAGCATTTT	CASSARTGYSNQPQHF
-	TRBV6-5	TRBJ1-2	-	TGTGCCAGCAGTTACGTAGCAGGGGACTATGGCTACACCTTC	CASSYVAGDYGYTF
TRBD1	TRBV6-5	TRBJ2-7	-	TGTGCCAGCAGTTACGAGGGGGCTTCTTCCTACGAGCAGTACTTC	CASSYEGASSYEQYF
-	TRBV13	TRBJ2-1	-	TGTGCCAGCAGCTTAGGACTAGCCCGCGAGCAGTTCTTC	CASSLGLAREQFF
-	TRBV27	TRBJ1-1	-	TGTGCCAGCAGTTCTACAGGTGAAGCTTTCTTT	CASSSTGEAFF
-	TRBV10-2	TRBJ1-6	-	TGCGCCAGCAGAACAGGGACCAATTCACCCCTCCACTTT	CASRTGTNSPLHF
-	TRBV7-9	TRBJ2-7	-	TGTGCCAGCAGCTTGATGGGCTCCTACGAGCAGTACTTC	CASSLMGSYEQYF
-	TRBV5-6	TRBJ1-1	once	TGTGCCAGCAGTCCCAGGGCCACAGGGATTTTGTCTGAAGCTTTCTTT	CASSPRATGILSEAFF
TRBD2	TRBV27	TRBJ2-2	-	TGTGCCAGCAGTTCCGGACTAGCGGGGGGGAACACCGGGGAGCTGTTTTTT	CASSSGLAGGNTGELFF
-	TRBV5-6	TRBJ2-7	-	TGTGCCAGCAGCCCAGGTACGGACTACACCTACGAGCAGTACTTC	CASSPGTDYTYEQYF
-	TRBV30	TRBJ2-7	once	TGTGCCTCTCTTAGGACACGGAGTACCTACGAGCAGTACTTC	CASLRTRSTYEQYF
-	TRBV27	TRBJ2-1	-	TGTGCCAGCAGTTTCTCGGTTGCGGCCAATGAGCAGTTCTTC	CASSFSVAANEQFF
-	TRBV7-7	TRBJ2-1	-	TGTGCTAGCAGTTATGGGGATAGCTCCTACAATGAGCAGTTCTTC	CASSYGDSSYNEQFF
-	TRBV30	TRBJ1-2	-	TGTGCCTGGAGTGACCTCGAGCCCGTAAGCTACACCTTC	CAWSDLEPVSYTF
-	TRBV4-1	TRBJ2-3	-	TGCGCCAGCACGCTAACAGCGAGCACAGATACGCAGTATTTT	CASTLTASTDTQYF
TRBD2	TRBV25-1	TRBJ2-2	-	TGTGCCAGCAGTGACCCCAGCGGGGGGATAACCGGGGAGCTGTTTTTT	CASSDPSGGITGELFF
-	TRBV6-5	TRBJ2-1	-	TGTGCCAGCAGCAGAGGACCCTTCAATGAGCAGTTCTTC	CASSRGPFNEQFF
-	TRBV25-1	TRBJ2-7	-	TGTGCCAGCCGCAGGGGCTACGAGCAGTACTTC	CASRRGYEQYF
-	TRBV27	TRBJ1-4	-	TGTGCCAGCAGTTTAACGGGGTCCGCACCAAATGAAAAACTGTTTTTT	CASSLTGSAPNEKLFF
-	TRBV5-6	TRBJ2-7	-	TGTGCCAGCAGCTTGCTTGGAGAGCAGTACTTC	CASSLLGEQYF
TRBD1	TRBV4-1	TRBJ2-7	-	TGCGCCAGCAGCCAAGGGGACAGTGAAGAGTACGAGCAGTACTTC	CASSQGDSEEYEQYF
-	TRBV5-6	TRBJ2-2	once	TGTGCCAGCAGCTTGGGGCACCTCCCGGACACCGGGGAGCTGTTTTTT	CASSLGHLPDTGELFF
-	TRBV29-1	TRBJ2-7	-	TGCAGCGTTGGGGAACAGACCTACGAGCAGTACTTC	CSVGEQTYEQYF
-	TRBV11-1	TRBJ1-1	-	TGTGCCAGCAGCTTAGGGTGGAAGGAAGCTTTCTTT	CASSLGWKEAFF